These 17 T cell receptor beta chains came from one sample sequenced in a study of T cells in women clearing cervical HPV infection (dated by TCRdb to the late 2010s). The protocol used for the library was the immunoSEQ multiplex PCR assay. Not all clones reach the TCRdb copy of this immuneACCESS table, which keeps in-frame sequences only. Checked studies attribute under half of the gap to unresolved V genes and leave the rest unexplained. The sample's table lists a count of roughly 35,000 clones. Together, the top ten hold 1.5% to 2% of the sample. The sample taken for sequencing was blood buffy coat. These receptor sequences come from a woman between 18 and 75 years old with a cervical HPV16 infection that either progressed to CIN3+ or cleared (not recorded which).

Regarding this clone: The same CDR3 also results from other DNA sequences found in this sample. The sequenced CDR3 bases are TGTGCCAGCAGCTTAGAGACAGGGGGTAATTCACCG. Protein sequence: CASSLETGGNSP. The whole CDR3 reads CASSLETGGNSPLFF. This chain uses TRBV11-2 with TRBJ2-2; 9 bases are shared with TRBD1. With the read ending 3 residues before the CDR3 end, the germline J gene is used to fill in that end. Per germline, CDR1 SGHAT and CDR2 FQNNGV. The CDR3 loop spans 15 amino acids. The full variable domain, rest sourced from reference TRBV11-2 and TRBJ2-2, is EAGVAQSPRYKIIEKRQSVAFWCNPISGHATLYWYQQILGQGPKLLIQFQNNGVVDDSQLPKDRFSAERLKGVDSTLKIQPAKLEDSAVYLCASSLETGGNSPLFFGEGSRLTVL.

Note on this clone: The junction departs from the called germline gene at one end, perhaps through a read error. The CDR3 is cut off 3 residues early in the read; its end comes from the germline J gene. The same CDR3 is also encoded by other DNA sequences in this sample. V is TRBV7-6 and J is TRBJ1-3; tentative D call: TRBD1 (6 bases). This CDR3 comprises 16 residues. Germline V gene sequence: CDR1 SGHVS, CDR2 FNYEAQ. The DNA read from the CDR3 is TGTGCCAGCAGCTCCCTGACAGGCCTCTCTGGAAACACG. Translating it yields CASSSLTGLSGNT. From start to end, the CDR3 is CASSSLTGLSGNTIYF.

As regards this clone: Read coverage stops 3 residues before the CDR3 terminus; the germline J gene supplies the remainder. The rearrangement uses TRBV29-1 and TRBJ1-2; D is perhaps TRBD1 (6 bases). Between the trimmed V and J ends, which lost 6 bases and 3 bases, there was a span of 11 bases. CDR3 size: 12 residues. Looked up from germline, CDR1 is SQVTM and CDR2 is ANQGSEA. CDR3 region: CSVNRVHYGYTF. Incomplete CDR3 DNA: TGCAGCGTGAACAGGGTACACTATGGC.

The CDR3 region is CSAQSGTTPTETQYF. The DNA read from the CDR3 is TGCAGTGCCCAATCCGGGACTACGCCCACAGAGACC. This chain links TRBV20-1 with TRBJ2-5, with 7 bases that match TRBD2. The read comes to an end 3 residues before the CDR3 does, leaving the germline J gene to fill in the end. The ends lost 6 bases at V and 4 bases at J; junction bases unmatched: 14. The germline CDR1 and CDR2 sequences are DFQATT and SNEGSKA (reference sequence). The CDR3 extends over 15 amino acids.

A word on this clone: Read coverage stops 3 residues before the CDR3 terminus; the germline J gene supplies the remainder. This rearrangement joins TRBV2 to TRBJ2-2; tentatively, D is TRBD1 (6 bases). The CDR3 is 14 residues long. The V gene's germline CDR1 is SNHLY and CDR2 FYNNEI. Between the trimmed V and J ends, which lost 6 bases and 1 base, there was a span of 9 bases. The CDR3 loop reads CASSGQKNTGELFF. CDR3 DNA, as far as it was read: TGTGCCAGCAGCGGACAGAAGAACACCGGGGAG.

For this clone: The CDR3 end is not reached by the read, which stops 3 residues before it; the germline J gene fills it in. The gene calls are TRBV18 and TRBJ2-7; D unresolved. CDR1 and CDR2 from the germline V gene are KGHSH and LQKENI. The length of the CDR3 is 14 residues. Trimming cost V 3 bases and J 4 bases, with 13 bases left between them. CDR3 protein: CASSPETGPYEQYF. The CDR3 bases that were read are TGTGCCAGCTCACCGGAGACGGGTCCTTACGAG.

Partial CDR3 DNA: TGCGCCAGCAGCACACAACTACAGGGGTTGGATGGC. It specifies CASSTQLQGLDG. The CDR3 as a whole reads CASSTQLQGLDGYTF. The chain has TRBV5-1 and TRBJ1-2, with TRBD1 matching 7 bases. The read falls 3 residues short of the CDR3 end, and the missing part is taken from the germline J gene. The germline CDR1 and CDR2 sequences are SGHRS and YFSETQ. V dropped 4 bases and J dropped 6; count of bases not matched to a gene: 12. This CDR3 comprises 15 residues.

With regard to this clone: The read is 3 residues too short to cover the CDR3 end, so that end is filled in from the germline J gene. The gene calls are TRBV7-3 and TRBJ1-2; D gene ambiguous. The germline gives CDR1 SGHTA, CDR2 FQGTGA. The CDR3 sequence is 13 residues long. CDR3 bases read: TGTGCCAGCAGCCCTCCGACTATCAGTGAC. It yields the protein CASSPPTISD. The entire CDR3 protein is CASSPPTISDYTF.

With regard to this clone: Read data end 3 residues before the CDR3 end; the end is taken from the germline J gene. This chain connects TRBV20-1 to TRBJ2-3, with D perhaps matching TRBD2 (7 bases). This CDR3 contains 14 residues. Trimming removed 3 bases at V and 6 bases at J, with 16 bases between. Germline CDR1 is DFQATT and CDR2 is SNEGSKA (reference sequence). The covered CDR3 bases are TGCAGTGCTAGCGGGGGGCTCCTAGGGGATACG. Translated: CSASGGLLGDT. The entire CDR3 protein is CSASGGLLGDTQYF.

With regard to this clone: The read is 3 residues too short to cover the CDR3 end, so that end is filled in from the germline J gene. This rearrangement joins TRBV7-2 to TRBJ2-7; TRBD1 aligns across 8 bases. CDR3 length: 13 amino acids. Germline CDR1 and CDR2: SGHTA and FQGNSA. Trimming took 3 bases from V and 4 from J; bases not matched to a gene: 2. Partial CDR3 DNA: TGTGCCAGCAGCTTTGGACAGGGATACGAG. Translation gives CASSFGQGYE. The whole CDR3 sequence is CASSFGQGYEQYF.

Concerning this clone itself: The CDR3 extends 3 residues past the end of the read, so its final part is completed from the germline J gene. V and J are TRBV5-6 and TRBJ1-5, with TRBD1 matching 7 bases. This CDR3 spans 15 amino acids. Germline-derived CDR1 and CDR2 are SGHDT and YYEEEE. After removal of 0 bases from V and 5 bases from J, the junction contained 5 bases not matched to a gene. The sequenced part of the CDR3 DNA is TGTGCCAGCAGCTTGGCACAGGGGATGGATCAGCCC. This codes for CASSLAQGMDQP. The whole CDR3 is CASSLAQGMDQPQHF.

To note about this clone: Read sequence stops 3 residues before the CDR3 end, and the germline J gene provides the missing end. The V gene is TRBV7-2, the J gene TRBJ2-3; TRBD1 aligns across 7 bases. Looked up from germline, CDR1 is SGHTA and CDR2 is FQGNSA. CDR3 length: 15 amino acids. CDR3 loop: CASSPTGVTNQPQYF. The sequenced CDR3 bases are TGTGCCAGCAGCCCTACAGGGGTCACTAATCAGCCG. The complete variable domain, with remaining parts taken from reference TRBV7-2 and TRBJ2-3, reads GAGVSQSPSNKVTEKGKDVELRCDPISGHTALYWYRQSLGQGLEFLIYFQGNSAPDKSGLPSDRFSAERTGGSVSTLTIQRTQQEDSAVYLCASSPTGVTNQPQYFGPGTRLTVL.

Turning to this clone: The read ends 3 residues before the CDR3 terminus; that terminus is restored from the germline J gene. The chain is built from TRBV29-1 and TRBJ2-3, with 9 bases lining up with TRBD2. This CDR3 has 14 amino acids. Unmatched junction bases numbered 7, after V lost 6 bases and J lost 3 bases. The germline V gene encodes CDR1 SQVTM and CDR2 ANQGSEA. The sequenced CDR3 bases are TGCAGCGTCCGACTAGCGGAAGGGACAGATACG. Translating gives CSVRLAEGTDT. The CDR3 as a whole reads CSVRLAEGTDTQYF.

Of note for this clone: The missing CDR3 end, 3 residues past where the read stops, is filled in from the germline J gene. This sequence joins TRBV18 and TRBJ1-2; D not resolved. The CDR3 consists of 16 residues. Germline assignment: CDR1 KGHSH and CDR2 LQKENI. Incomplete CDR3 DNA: TGTGCCAGCTCACCGGCTAGCGGTGAATCCTACAATGAC. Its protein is CASSPASGESYND. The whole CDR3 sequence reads CASSPASGESYNDYTF.

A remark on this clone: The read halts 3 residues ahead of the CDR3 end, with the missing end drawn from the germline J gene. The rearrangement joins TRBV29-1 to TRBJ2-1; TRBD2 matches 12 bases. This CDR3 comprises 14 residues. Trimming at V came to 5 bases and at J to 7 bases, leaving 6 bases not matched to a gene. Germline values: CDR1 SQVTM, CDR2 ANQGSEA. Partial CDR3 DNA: TGCAGCGTTCGGCTAGCGGGAGGGCTTAATGAG. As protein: CSVRLAGGLNE. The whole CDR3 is CSVRLAGGLNEQFF.

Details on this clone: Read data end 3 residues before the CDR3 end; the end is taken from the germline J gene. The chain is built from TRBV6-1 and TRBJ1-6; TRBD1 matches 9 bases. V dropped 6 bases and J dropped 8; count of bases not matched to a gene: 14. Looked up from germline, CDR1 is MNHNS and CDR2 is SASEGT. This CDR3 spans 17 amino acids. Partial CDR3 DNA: TGTGCCAGCAGCGAAACCCTTCCGGGACAGGGATATTCACCC. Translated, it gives CASSETLPGQGYSP. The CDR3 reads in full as CASSETLPGQGYSPLHF.

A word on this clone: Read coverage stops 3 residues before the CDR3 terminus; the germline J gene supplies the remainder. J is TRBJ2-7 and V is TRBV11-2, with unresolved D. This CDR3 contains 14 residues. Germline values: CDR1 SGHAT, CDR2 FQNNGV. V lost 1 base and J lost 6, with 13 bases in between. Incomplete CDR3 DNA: TGTGCCAGCAGCTTAGGCTCGACACCCCGCGAG. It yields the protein CASSLGSTPRE. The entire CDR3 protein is CASSLGSTPREQYF. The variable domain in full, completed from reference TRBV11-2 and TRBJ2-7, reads EAGVAQSPRYKIIEKRQSVAFWCNPISGHATLYWYQQILGQGPKLLIQFQNNGVVDDSQLPKDRFSAERLKGVDSTLKIQPAKLEDSAVYLCASSLGSTPREQYFGPGTRLTVT.